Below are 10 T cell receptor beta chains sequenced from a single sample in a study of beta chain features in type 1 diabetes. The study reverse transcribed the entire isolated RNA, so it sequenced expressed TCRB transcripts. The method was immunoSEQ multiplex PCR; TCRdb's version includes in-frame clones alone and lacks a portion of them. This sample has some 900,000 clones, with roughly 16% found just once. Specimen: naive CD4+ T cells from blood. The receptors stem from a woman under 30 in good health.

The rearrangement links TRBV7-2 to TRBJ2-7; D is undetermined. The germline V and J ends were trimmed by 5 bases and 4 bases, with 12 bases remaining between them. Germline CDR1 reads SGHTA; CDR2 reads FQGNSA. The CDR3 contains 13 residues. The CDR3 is CASSLKPTYEQYF. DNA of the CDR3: TGTGCCAGCAGCCTCAAGCCAACTTACGAGCAGTACTTC.

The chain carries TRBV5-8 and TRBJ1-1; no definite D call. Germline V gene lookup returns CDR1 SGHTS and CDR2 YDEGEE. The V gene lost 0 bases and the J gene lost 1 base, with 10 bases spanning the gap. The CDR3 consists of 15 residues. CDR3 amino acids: CASSLASTRNTEAFF. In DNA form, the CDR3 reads TGTGCCAGCAGCTTGGCCTCCACCAGGAACACTGAAGCTTTCTTT.

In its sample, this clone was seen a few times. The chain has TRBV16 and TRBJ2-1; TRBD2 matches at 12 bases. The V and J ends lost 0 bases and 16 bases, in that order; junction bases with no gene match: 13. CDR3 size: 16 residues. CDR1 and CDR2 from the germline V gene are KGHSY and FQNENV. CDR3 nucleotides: TGTGCCAGCAGCCAATCCTCGGCTAGCGGGAGGGCCGTGGAATTCTTC. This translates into CASSQSSASGRAVEFF.

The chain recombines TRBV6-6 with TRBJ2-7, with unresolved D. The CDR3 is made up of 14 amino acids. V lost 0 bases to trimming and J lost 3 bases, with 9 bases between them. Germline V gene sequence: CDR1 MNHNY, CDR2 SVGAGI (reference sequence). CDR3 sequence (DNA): TGTGCCAGCAGTTACTCTATACCGAGCTACGAGCAGTACTTC. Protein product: CASSYSIPSYEQYF.

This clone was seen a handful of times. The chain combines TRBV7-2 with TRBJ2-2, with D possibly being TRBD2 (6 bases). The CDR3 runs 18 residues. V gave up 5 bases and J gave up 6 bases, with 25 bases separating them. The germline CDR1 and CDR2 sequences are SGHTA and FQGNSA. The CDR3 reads CASSPGPGLRGGSGELFF. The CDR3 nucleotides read TGTGCCAGCAGCCCCGGGCCGGGACTTCGAGGTGGTTCCGGGGAGCTGTTTTTT.

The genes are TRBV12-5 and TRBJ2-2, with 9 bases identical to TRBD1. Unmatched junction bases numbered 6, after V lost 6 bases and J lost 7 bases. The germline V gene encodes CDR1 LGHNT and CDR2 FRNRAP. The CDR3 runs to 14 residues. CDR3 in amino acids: CASGGTGLVGELFF. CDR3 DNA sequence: TGTGCTAGTGGCGGGACAGGGCTTGTCGGGGAGCTGTTTTTT.

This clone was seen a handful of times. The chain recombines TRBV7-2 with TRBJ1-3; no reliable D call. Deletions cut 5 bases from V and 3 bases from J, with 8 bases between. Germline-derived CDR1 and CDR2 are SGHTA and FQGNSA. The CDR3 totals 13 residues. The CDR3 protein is CASSRLDGNTIYF. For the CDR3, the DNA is TGTGCCAGCAGCCGGTTAGATGGAAACACCATATATTTT.

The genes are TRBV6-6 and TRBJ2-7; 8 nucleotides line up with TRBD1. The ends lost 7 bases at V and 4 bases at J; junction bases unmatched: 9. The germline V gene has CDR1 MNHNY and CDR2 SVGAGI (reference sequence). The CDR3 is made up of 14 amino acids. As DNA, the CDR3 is TGTGCCAGCATCCAAGGACAGGGAACTTACGAGCAGTACTTC. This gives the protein CASIQGQGTYEQYF.

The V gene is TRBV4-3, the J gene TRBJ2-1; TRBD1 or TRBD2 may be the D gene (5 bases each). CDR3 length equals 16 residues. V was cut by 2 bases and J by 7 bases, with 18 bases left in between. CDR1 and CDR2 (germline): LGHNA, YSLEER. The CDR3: CASSQTFFRGENEQFF. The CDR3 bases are TGCGCCAGCAGCCAAACATTTTTTCGAGGGGAGAATGAGCAGTTCTTC.

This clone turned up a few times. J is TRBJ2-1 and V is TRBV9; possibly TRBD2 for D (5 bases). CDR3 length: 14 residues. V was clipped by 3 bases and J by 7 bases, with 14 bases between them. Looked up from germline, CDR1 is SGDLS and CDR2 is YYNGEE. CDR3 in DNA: TGTGCCAGCAGCGATGAGGACTCACTTAATGAGCAGTTCTTC. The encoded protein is CASSDEDSLNEQFF.